This T cell receptor (beta chain) appears in the sequencing data of a study of T cell responses to AZD1222 COVID-19 vaccine (dated by TCRdb to about 2021). Background for the entire study: AZD1222 recipients whose second dose came at about 4 weeks and those whose second dose came at about 12 weeks were combined into one group, since spike-specific TCR depth and breadth did not differ between the two schedules. TCR sequencing covered roughly 230 trial participants: 200 to 220 given two doses of AZD1222 and approximately 26 given two doses of MenACWY control vaccine. Trial participants were enrolled by age into 18-55, 56-69 and 70-plus year subgroups, with approximately 160, 26 and 62 TCR-sequenced participants respectively.

Study-level results and caveats: Nearly half of unique spike-specific TCRs reportedly recognized epitopes outside regions mutated in the B.1.351 and B.1.1.7 variants. Because no samples from the day 14 peak response were available, repertoires could be characterized only after the peak T cell response. After two AZD1222 doses, spike-specific TCR breadth and depth were significantly higher than at day 0 and than in MenACWY recipients. CD4 TCRs associated with the vaccine covered the entire spike protein, and the dominant responses were in regions 160-218 and 743-854. Only a handful of AZD1222 recipients were SARS-CoV-2 seropositive at baseline, limiting conclusions about previously exposed vaccinees. In the small 56-69-year group, the increase in depth fell short of significance, most likely because of low power. Participants were mostly white British and included more females than males, and it was suggested by the authors that clonal diversity may have been underestimated.

Reading the label with the study, this specimen's time point is: baseline before first vaccination. Vaccinee samples were obtained from the UK trials COV001 and COV002, which included a single-blind randomized controlled phase 2/3 trial of AZD1222 (ChAdOx1 nCoV-19) in healthy adults. Trial participant PBMC samples were collected at day 0 and day 28 after the second dose for TCRbeta chain sequencing. With regard to this clone: Its antigen target is currently unknown. One base away there is no much larger clone; base qualities are not given.

The CDR3 regions of human TCRbeta chains were analyzed by immunosequencing. Per the authors' processing: Repertoire TCRs were checked for matches against a reference library of SARS-CoV-2-specific TCRs that had been generated using the MIRA antigen-specificity platform. Breadth was defined as the fraction of unique TCRs that were SARS-CoV-2-associated. Depth was defined as the fraction of total T cells that were SARS-CoV-2-associated. Each spike-specific TCR was assigned to its reactive spike region and to a CD4 or CD8 class using the MIRA data. Log10-transformed breadth and depth values were compared by one-way ANOVA with Sidak's multiple comparisons tests. TCRdb obtained this table from immuneACCESS and retained in-frame rearrangements with V and J assigned. These tables miss some clones; where compared with another copy, unresolved V genes account for less than half of the shortfall, and the remainder is unexplained. The DNA was the basis for D and trimming; V, J and clone size are from that table. The sample profile shows more than 85,000 clones; roughly nine tenths of them were found once. The ten largest clones capture less than 9.5% of the sample.

Trimming removed 5 bases from V and 1 base from J, leaving 11 bases between the germline ends. Reading the germline V gene gives CDR1 SGHTA and CDR2 FQGTGA. The cysteine opens and the phenylalanine closes a CDR3 of 15 amino acids. Only the CDR3 DNA stays, 45 bases, in frame from base 1. The TCR was taken from an adult in good health. Sequencing used peripheral blood, obtained on day 0 of AZD1222 vaccination. This receptor chain uses TRBV7-3 and TRBJ2-2; the D segment could be TRBD1, given 6 matching bases. For the CDR3, the sequence is CASSGPQGNTGELFF. The DNA reads TGTGCCAGCAGCGGCCCACAGGGGAACACCGGGGAGCTGTTTTTT.